This T cell receptor beta chain was identified in a study of blood T cell repertoires in COVID-19. The overall study: COVID-19 samples, acute and convalescent, were from the United States, Italy and Spain.

CDR1 is SGHVS and CDR2 is FQNEAQ in the germline V gene. There are 16 residues in the CDR3. V lost 5 bases to trimming and J lost 2 bases; unmatched junction nucleotides: 11. Patients of the Seattle cohort, enrolled during active infection, were followed longitudinally. In the source study's methods: How many nucleated cells were present was estimated from reference gene primer amplification. Produced via immunoSEQ multiplex PCR; TCRdb's table is partial and in-frame only. The V and J calls and clone size come from that table; D and trimming were worked out from the DNA. The sample holds some 180,000 clones, roughly four fifths seen once.

V and J are TRBV7-8 and TRBJ2-5, with TRBD2 matching 7 bases. The source material was peripheral blood. This receptor was identified in a woman aged 80 or over with COVID-19, enrolled during active disease. CDR3 coding DNA: TGTGCCAGCAGCGGCGGGAGTAGGGTAGGACAAGAGACCCAGTACTTC. Protein product: CASSGGSRVGQETQYF.